This T cell receptor (beta chain) was captured in a study of T cell responses to AZD1222 COVID-19 vaccine. A remark on this clone: Its specificity is unknown.

Clones were read by immunoSEQ multiplex PCR, and TCRdb kept only the in-frame ones, dropping some. The data show about 72,000 clones, around 87% seen once. General observations from the study: The sample set comprised mostly white British donors with more females, and clonal diversity was possibly underestimated. Regions 160-218 and 743-854 dominated among vaccine-associated CD4 TCRs spanning spike. The study sampled repertoires only after the peak T cell response.

V lost 1 base and J 7 bases, leaving 13 bases between the germline ends. The CDR3 loop spans 14 amino acids. From germline, CDR1 is MNHEY and CDR2 SMNVEV (reference sequence). The TCR was taken from an adult in good health. This chain connects TRBV27 to TRBJ1-1; D ambiguous. Sequenced here: peripheral blood, sampled on day 0 of AZD1222 vaccination. The chain's CDR3 is CASSLLGSAIEAFF. Here the CDR3 DNA reads TGTGCCAGCAGTTTATTAGGGTCCGCCATTGAAGCTTTCTTT.